This passage covers 27 T cell receptor beta chains from one sample sequenced in a study of PD-L1 blockade in urothelial cancer. Method: immunoSEQ multiplex PCR; TCRdb's copy keeps in-frame clones and lacks some. The sample lists tens of thousands of clones, around 88% occurring once. Time point in this sample: peripheral blood 6 weeks after treatment start. The sample was PBMCs, taken around atezolizumab (anti-PD-L1) treatment. All receptors come from a man between 60 and 70 years old with urothelial cancer.

The CDR3 loop reads CASSVNRVNTEAFF. The CDR3 nucleotides read TGTGCCAGCAGCGTCAACAGGGTCAACACTGAAGCTTTCTTT. The chain recombines TRBV14 with TRBJ1-1, with D possibly being TRBD1 (6 bases). Germline V gene lookup returns CDR1 SGHDN and CDR2 FVKESK. The V end lost 5 bases, the J end lost 2 bases, and 12 bases lay between the germline ends. The CDR3 length is 14 residues.

This clone is a singleton in its sample. The V gene is TRBV7-2, the J gene TRBJ2-7, with D possibly matching TRBD2 (6 bases). The CDR3 loop spans 14 amino acids. Germline V gene data show CDR1 as SGHTA and CDR2 as FQGNSA. V lost 5 bases and J 2 bases, leaving 13 bases between the germline ends. The CDR3 is CASSRGDFTYEQYF. CDR3 coding DNA: TGTGCCAGCAGCCGAGGGGACTTCACCTACGAGCAGTACTTC.

V and J are TRBV5-5 and TRBJ2-2, with 10 bases lining up with TRBD2. Germline V gene data show CDR1 as SGHKS and CDR2 as YYEKEE (reference sequence). CDR3 length: 15 residues. J gave up 8 bases and V 7 bases, and 11 bases lay outside the gene matches. CDR3 protein: CASSGTSDSGGELFF. DNA for the CDR3: TGTGCCAGCTCGGGGACTAGCGATTCGGGAGGGGAGCTGTTTTTT. The variable domain in full, with the rest retrieved from reference TRBV5-5 and TRBJ2-2, is DAGVTQSPTHLIKTRGQQVTLRCSPISGHKSVSWYQQVLGQGPQFIFQYYEKEERGRGNFPDRFSARQFPNYSSELNVNALLLGDSALYLCASSGTSDSGGELFFGEGSRLTVL.

The chain couples TRBV11-2 to TRBJ2-7, with no clear D. CDR1 is SGHAT, CDR2 FQNNGV, per germline. CDR3 length: 12 amino acids. The germline V and J ends were trimmed by 2 bases and 4 bases, with 6 bases remaining between them. CDR3 sequence (DNA): TGTGCCAGCAGCTTATCCCGTTACGAGCAGTACTTC. Protein: CASSLSRYEQYF.

The chain has TRBV5-1 and TRBJ2-1; TRBD2 aligns across 13 bases. V gave up 6 bases and J gave up 1 base; unmatched junction bases: 10. Germline loops: CDR1 SGHRS, CDR2 YFSETQ. The CDR3 totals 18 residues. The CDR3, as DNA: TGCGCCAGCAAGGATGGGACTAGCGGGGCCCGATCCTACAATGAGCAGTTCTTC. Translated, it gives CASKDGTSGARSYNEQFF.

This chain uses TRBV29-1 with TRBJ1-4; tentative D call: TRBD1 (6 bases). The CDR3 runs 18 residues. Germline CDR1 and CDR2: SQVTM and ANQGSEA. The V end was cut by 6 bases, the J end by 0 bases, with 23 bases between. CDR3 residues: CSVTPKDRTIATNEKLFF. The CDR3 nucleotides read TGCAGCGTGACCCCGAAGGACAGAACAATTGCAACTAATGAAAAACTGTTTTTT.

Only a few counts were recorded for this clone. J is TRBJ2-2 and V is TRBV11-3; D ambiguous. CDR1 and CDR2 from the germline V gene are SGHNT and YENEEA. Trimming stripped 7 bases from V and 2 bases from J, with 8 bases between. The CDR3 is made up of 13 amino acids. As DNA, the CDR3 is TGTGCCAGCAATATTAGAAACACCGGGGAGCTGTTTTTT. It translates to CASNIRNTGELFF.

This clone was recorded once. The gene calls are TRBV5-6 and TRBJ2-7; TRBD1 aligns across 7 bases. This CDR3 comprises 14 residues. J gave up 4 bases and V 3 bases, and 7 bases lay outside the gene matches. Per the germline V gene, CDR1 is SGHDT and CDR2 is YYEEEE. This CDR3 reads CASSSRGRLYEQYF. The CDR3 nucleotides are TGTGCCAGCAGCTCGAGGGGGCGCCTTTACGAGCAGTACTTC.

This clone was observed once. The chain employs TRBV11-2 and TRBJ2-1; no reliable D call. The germline CDR1 and CDR2 sequences are SGHAT and FQNNGV. The CDR3 contains 11 residues. V lost 1 base to trimming and J lost 8 bases, with 3 bases between them. CDR3 nucleotides: TGTGCCAGCAGCTTAGCTGATGAGCAGTTCTTC. Its translation is CASSLADEQFF.

This clone was recorded once. The V and J genes are TRBV27 and TRBJ2-5; 7 bases are shared with TRBD1. Germline CDR1 reads MNHEY; CDR2 reads SMNVEV (reference sequence). V was pared by 6 bases and J by 5 bases, with 12 bases of the junction left unmatched. There are 15 residues in the CDR3. The DNA of the CDR3 is TGTGCCAGCAGACGCACAGGGGCCATCTCGGAGACCCAGTACTTC. Translated: CASRRTGAISETQYF.

This clone has just a few counts. CDR3 in DNA: TGTGCCAGCAGCTTAGGACAGGTTACAGATACGCAGTATTTT. Residues: CASSLGQVTDTQYF. The chain has TRBV7-8 and TRBJ2-3; D possibly corresponds to TRBD1 (6 bases). The CDR3 runs to 14 residues. V lost 1 base and J 3 bases, leaving 8 bases between the germline ends. Germline CDR1 SGHVS, CDR2 FQNEAQ.

This clone was picked up one time. The chain is built from TRBV5-5 and TRBJ2-2, with 9 positions matching TRBD2. Germline CDR1 and CDR2: SGHKS and YYEKEE (reference sequence). The ends lost 4 bases at V and 0 bases at J; junction bases unmatched: 4. This CDR3 spans 16 amino acids. The CDR3 region is CASSPSGATNTGELFF. Written as DNA, the CDR3 is TGTGCCAGCAGCCCTAGCGGGGCGACGAACACCGGGGAGCTGTTTTTT. Variable domain in full (rest from reference TRBV5-5 and TRBJ2-2): DAGVTQSPTHLIKTRGQQVTLRCSPISGHKSVSWYQQVLGQGPQFIFQYYEKEERGRGNFPDRFSARQFPNYSSELNVNALLLGDSALYLCASSPSGATNTGELFFGEGSRLTVL.

The rearrangement links TRBV5-1 to TRBJ2-5; a possible D gene is TRBD2 (6 bases). The germline V and J ends were trimmed by 3 bases and 7 bases, with 16 bases remaining between them. Germline assignment: CDR1 SGHRS and CDR2 YFSETQ. The CDR3 spans 14 residues. The DNA for the CDR3 is TGCGCCAGCAGCTGGACAACCCTGGAGGGGACCCAGTACTTC. As protein: CASSWTTLEGTQYF.

This chain connects TRBV28 to TRBJ2-5; 9 bases line up with TRBD2. V dropped 2 bases and J dropped 5; count of bases not matched to a gene: 3. CDR1 MDHEN and CDR2 SYDVKM come from the germline V gene. This CDR3 has 14 residues. The CDR3 nucleotides are TGTGCCAGCAGTTTAGCGGGGGGGTTGGAGACCCAGTACTTC. Protein product: CASSLAGGLETQYF.

The rearrangement links TRBV7-2 to TRBJ2-2; D might be TRBD2 (5 bases). The ends were cut back, 5 bases at V and 0 bases at J, with 10 bases in the middle. The CDR3 sequence is 15 residues long. Germline-derived CDR1 and CDR2 are SGHTA and FQGNSA. Here the CDR3 reads CASSRRGSNTGELFF. CDR3 nucleotide sequence: TGTGCCAGCAGCCGCCGAGGGTCGAACACCGGGGAGCTGTTTTTT.

This chain uses TRBV5-5 with TRBJ1-2; D call uncertain. With 4 bases removed from V and 8 bases from J, the gap between germline ends came to 9 bases. This CDR3 comprises 11 residues. The germline gives CDR1 SGHKS, CDR2 YYEKEE (reference sequence). The CDR3 region is CASSPNRGYTF. CDR3 bases: TGTGCCAGCAGCCCCAACCGGGGCTACACCTTC. Full variable domain (remainder filled in from reference TRBV5-5 and TRBJ1-2): DAGVTQSPTHLIKTRGQQVTLRCSPISGHKSVSWYQQVLGQGPQFIFQYYEKEERGRGNFPDRFSARQFPNYSSELNVNALLLGDSALYLCASSPNRGYTFGSGTRLTVV.

The chain recombines TRBV4-1 with TRBJ1-1; weak D call: TRBD1 (5 bases). Between the trimmed V and J ends, which lost 5 bases and 5 bases, there was a span of 15 bases. Germline lookup yields CDR1 MGHRA and CDR2 YSYEKL. This CDR3 is 14 amino acids long. The CDR3, as DNA: TGCGCCAGCAGCTCCCCGACAGCCAGAACTGAAGCTTTCTTT. Its translation: CASSSPTARTEAFF.

This sequence joins TRBV5-5 and TRBJ2-2, with D possibly TRBD1 on 5 matching bases. Between the trimmed V and J ends, which lost 0 bases and 5 bases, there was a span of 5 bases. Germline-derived CDR1 and CDR2 are SGHKS and YYEKEE (reference sequence). CDR3 length equals 13 residues. CDR3 bases: TGTGCCAGCAGCTTGGAGGGGACCGGGGAGCTGTTTTTT. Amino acids: CASSLEGTGELFF.

CDR3 coding DNA: TGCGCCAGCAGCCCATCATCATACAATGAGCAGTTCTTC. Its translation: CASSPSSYNEQFF. This sequence joins TRBV10-1 and TRBJ2-1; D remains ambiguous. Per the germline V gene, CDR1 is WNHNN and CDR2 is SYGVQD (reference sequence). With 6 bases removed from V and 4 bases from J, the gap between germline ends came to 10 bases. The CDR3 has 13 residues.

The chain joins TRBV5-5 to TRBJ1-5; 9 bases fit TRBD1. There are 15 residues in the CDR3. Germline V gives CDR1 SGHKS, CDR2 YYEKEE (reference sequence). V was pared by 3 bases and J by 5 bases, with 6 bases of the junction left unmatched. Here the CDR3 DNA reads TGTGCCAGCAGCTCTTACAGGGGGCTGGATCAGCCCCAGCATTTT. Translating gives CASSSYRGLDQPQHF.

This chain joins TRBV13 and TRBJ2-7; a weak D match, TRBD1 (6 bases). The CDR3 is 14 amino acids. Germline V gene sequence: CDR1 PRHDT, CDR2 FYEKMQ (reference sequence). V was shortened by 5 bases and J by 1 base, with 12 bases between the two germline ends. As DNA, the CDR3 is TGTGCCAGCAGCCTAAGACAGGTTTCCTACGAGCAGTACTTC. Protein product: CASSLRQVSYEQYF.

V gene TRBV15 combines with J gene TRBJ2-3, with TRBD1 identical over 7 bases. Germline CDR1 LNHNV, CDR2 YYDKDF (reference sequence). V lost 5 bases to trimming and J lost 0 bases; unmatched junction nucleotides: 11. CDR3 length: 17 amino acids. Here the CDR3 reads CATSGGRGGLSTDTQYF. CDR3 DNA sequence: TGTGCCACCAGCGGGGGAAGAGGGGGCCTTAGCACAGATACGCAGTATTTT.

V gene TRBV6-1 combines with J gene TRBJ2-7; TRBD1 matches at 7 bases. The CDR3 runs 14 residues. Looked up from germline, CDR1 is MNHNS and CDR2 is SASEGT. J was trimmed by 3 bases and V by 5 bases; bases with no gene match: 7. CDR3 residues: CASSNTGVGYEQYF. CDR3 bases: TGTGCCAGCAGTAACACAGGGGTCGGCTACGAGCAGTACTTC.

CDR3 DNA sequence: TGTGCCAGCAGCCAAACGACAGGGAACGTCTATGGCTACACCTTC. It encodes CASSQTTGNVYGYTF. The genes are TRBV7-8 and TRBJ1-2; 7 bases are a match to TRBD1. V was clipped by 5 bases and J by 4 bases; unmatched bases: 10. Germline V gene sequence: CDR1 SGHVS, CDR2 FQNEAQ. The CDR3 length is 15 residues.

The chain uses TRBV5-1 and TRBJ2-1, with D perhaps TRBD1 (5 bases). Trimming stripped 4 bases from V and 3 bases from J, with 8 bases between. CDR3 length equals 13 residues. Germline CDR1 is SGHRS and CDR2 is YFSETQ. CDR3 region: CASSTQVYNEQFF. The CDR3 DNA is TGCGCCAGCAGCACACAGGTCTACAATGAGCAGTTCTTC.

This chain connects TRBV19 to TRBJ2-7; the D gene is possibly TRBD2 (5 bases). Germline lookup yields CDR1 LNHDA and CDR2 SQIVND (reference sequence). The CDR3 extends over 13 amino acids. V lost 4 bases, J lost 2 bases, and 9 bases lay in between. The CDR3 loop reads CASSTTGTYEQYF. In DNA form, the CDR3 reads TGTGCCAGTAGTACGACGGGAACCTACGAGCAGTACTTC.

CDR3 coding DNA: TGTGCCAGCAGTGAAACAGGGTCCGGGGAGCTGTTTTTT. It codes for CASSETGSGELFF. This chain connects TRBV6-1 to TRBJ2-2, with TRBD1 as a possible D gene (6 bases). The CDR3 has 13 residues. Germline assignment: CDR1 MNHNS and CDR2 SASEGT. V was clipped by 2 bases and J by 6 bases, with 7 bases between them.